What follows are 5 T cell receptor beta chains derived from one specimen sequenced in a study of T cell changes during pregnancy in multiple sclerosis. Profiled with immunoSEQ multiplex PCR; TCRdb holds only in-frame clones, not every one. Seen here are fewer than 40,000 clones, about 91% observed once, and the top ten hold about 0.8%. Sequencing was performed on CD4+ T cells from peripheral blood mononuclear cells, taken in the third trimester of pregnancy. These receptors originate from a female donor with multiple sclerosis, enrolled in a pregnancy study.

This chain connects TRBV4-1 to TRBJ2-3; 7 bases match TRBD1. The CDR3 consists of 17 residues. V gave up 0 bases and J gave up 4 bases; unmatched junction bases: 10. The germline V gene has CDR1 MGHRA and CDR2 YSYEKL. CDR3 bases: TGCGCCAGCAGCCAAGAAGGGGGCAGGGGACGGTCAGATACGCAGTATTTT. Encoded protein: CASSQEGGRGRSDTQYF.

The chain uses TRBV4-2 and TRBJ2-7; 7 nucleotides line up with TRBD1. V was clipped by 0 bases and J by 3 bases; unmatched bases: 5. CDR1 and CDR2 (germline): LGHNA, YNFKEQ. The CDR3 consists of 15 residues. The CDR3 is CASSQDYRQGYEQYF. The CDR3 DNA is TGTGCCAGCAGCCAAGATTATCGACAGGGCTACGAGCAGTACTTC.

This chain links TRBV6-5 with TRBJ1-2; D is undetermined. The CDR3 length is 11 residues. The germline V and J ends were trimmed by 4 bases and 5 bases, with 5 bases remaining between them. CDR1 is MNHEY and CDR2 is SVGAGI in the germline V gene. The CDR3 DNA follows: TGTGCCAGCAGTTCCGTTTATGGCTACACCTTC. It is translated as CASSSVYGYTF.

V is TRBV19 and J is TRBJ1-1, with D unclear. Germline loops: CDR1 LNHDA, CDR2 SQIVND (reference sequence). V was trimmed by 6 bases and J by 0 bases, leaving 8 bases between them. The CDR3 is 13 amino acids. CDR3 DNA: TGTGCCAGTAGGCTAAGCTTGAACACTGAAGCTTTCTTT. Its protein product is CASRLSLNTEAFF.

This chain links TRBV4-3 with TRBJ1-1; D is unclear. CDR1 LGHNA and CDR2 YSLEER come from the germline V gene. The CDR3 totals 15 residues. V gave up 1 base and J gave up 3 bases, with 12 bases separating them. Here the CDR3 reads CASSQVGLRDTEAFF. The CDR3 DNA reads TGCGCCAGCAGCCAAGTGGGGTTGAGGGACACTGAAGCTTTCTTT.